These 10 T cell receptor beta chains were all obtained from the same sample, sequenced in a study of CD8 T cells in Susac syndrome. With random hexamers, reverse transcription was performed on about 0.5 to 1 ug of RNA. MiXCR was run by TCRdb on the immunoSEQ multiplex PCR reads, yielding one entry per CDR3 protein. The table has about 130,000 distinct CDR3 sequences, about 95% seen once. Source material: CD8+ T cells from PBMCs. These receptors all come from a human donor with Susac syndrome.

The rearrangement uses TRBV30 and TRBJ1-1, with D hard to call. Germline V CDR1 and CDR2: GTSNPN, SVGIG (reference sequence). The V end was cut by 5 bases, the J end by 2 bases, with 15 bases between. CDR3 length: 14 amino acids. The CDR3 DNA sequence: TGTGCCTGGTCCGGGATAGGCATCAACACTGAAGCTTTCTTT. Translating it yields CAWSGIGINTEAFF. Filled out from reference TRBV30 and TRBJ1-1, the complete variable domain reads SQTIHQWPATLVQPVGSPLSLECTVEGTSNPNLYWYRQAAGRGLQLLFYSVGIGQISSEVPQNLSASRPQDRQFILSSKKLLLSDSGFYLCAWSGIGINTEAFFGQGTRLTVV.

The chain joins TRBV7-8 to TRBJ1-2; D gene unclear. The CDR3 contains 18 residues. From germline, CDR1 is SGHVS and CDR2 FQNEAQ. Trimming cost V 2 bases and J 0 bases, with 19 bases left between them. The CDR3 DNA reads as TGTGCCAGCAGCTTATCTGGGCCGGACGTTCCTACTAACTATGGCTACACCTTC. As protein: CASSLSGPDVPTNYGYTF.

The V call is TRBV5-4, the J call TRBJ2-7; TRBD1 aligns across 9 bases. Trimming at V came to 4 bases and at J to 2 bases, leaving 10 bases not matched to a gene. This CDR3 is built from 16 residues. In germline, CDR1 is SGHNT, CDR2 YYREEE (reference sequence). CDR3 DNA sequence: TGTGCCAGCAGCCGCGACAGGGGGGGGGACACCTACGAGCAGTACTTC. Its protein product is CASSRDRGGDTYEQYF.

V and J are TRBV9 and TRBJ2-7; perhaps D is TRBD1 or TRBD2 (5 bases each). The germline V gene has CDR1 SGDLS and CDR2 YYNGEE. The CDR3 loop spans 14 amino acids. V was clipped by 0 bases and J by 1 base, with 8 bases between them. The CDR3 region is CASSVEWGSYEQYF. CDR3 DNA: TGTGCCAGCAGCGTAGAGTGGGGGTCCTACGAGCAGTACTTC.

This CDR3 reads CAGGQQVTEAFF. The CDR3 bases are TGTGCCGGTGGACAGCAGGTCACTGAAGCTTTCTTT. The chain couples TRBV30 to TRBJ1-1, with a possible D match to TRBD1 (6 bases). Germline CDR1 GTSNPN, CDR2 SVGIG (reference sequence). The CDR3 runs to 12 residues. V was clipped by 8 bases and J by 4 bases, with 14 bases between them.

The gene calls are TRBV30 and TRBJ1-5; D remains unclear. Germline CDR1 GTSNPN, CDR2 SVGIG (reference sequence). V lost 0 bases to trimming and J lost 6 bases, with 12 bases between them. The CDR3 runs to 14 residues. The CDR3 DNA follows: TGTGCCTGGAGTGTAGAAGGGTTTCGTCAGCCCCAGCATTTT. This codes for CAWSVEGFRQPQHF.

The gene calls are TRBV6-5 and TRBJ1-2, with D maybe TRBD1 (5 bases). The germline V gene has CDR1 MNHEY and CDR2 SVGAGI. CDR3 length equals 13 residues. Deletions cut 0 bases from V and 5 bases from J, with 7 bases between. In DNA form, the CDR3 reads TGTGCCAGCAGTTACTCTACAGGATATGGCTACACCTTC. Translated: CASSYSTGYGYTF.

The J gene is TRBJ2-7, the V gene TRBV7-2; the match to TRBD2 covers 11 bases. The CDR3 is made up of 15 amino acids. The germline CDR1 and CDR2 sequences are SGHTA and FQGNSA. The V segment lost 5 bases and the J segment 4 bases; nucleotides outside the gene matches: 7. CDR3 loop: CASSPNSGGAYEQYF. CDR3 nucleotide sequence: TGTGCCAGCAGCCCGAATAGCGGGGGGGCTTACGAGCAGTACTTC. Variable domain in full (rest from reference TRBV7-2 and TRBJ2-7): GAGVSQSPSNKVTEKGKDVELRCDPISGHTALYWYRQSLGQGLEFLIYFQGNSAPDKSGLPSDRFSAERTGGSVSTLTIQRTQQEDSAVYLCASSPNSGGAYEQYFGPGTRLTVT.

This rearrangement joins TRBV11-3 to TRBJ2-5; D call uncertain. Germline lookup yields CDR1 SGHNT and CDR2 YENEEA. Trimming left V 3 bases short and J 0 bases short, with 5 bases between. The CDR3 totals 13 residues. In DNA form, the CDR3 reads TGTGCCAGCAGCTTGGGGTACCAAGAGACCCAGTACTTC. Translating it yields CASSLGYQETQYF.

The V call is TRBV12-3 or TRBV12-4, the J call TRBJ1-1, with D hard to call. The germline V and J ends were trimmed by 7 bases and 4 bases, with 10 bases remaining between them. The length of the CDR3 is 12 residues. The CDR3 loop reads CASNRGGTEAFF. As DNA, the CDR3 is TGTGCCAGCAACCGGGGTGGCACTGAAGCTTTCTTT.